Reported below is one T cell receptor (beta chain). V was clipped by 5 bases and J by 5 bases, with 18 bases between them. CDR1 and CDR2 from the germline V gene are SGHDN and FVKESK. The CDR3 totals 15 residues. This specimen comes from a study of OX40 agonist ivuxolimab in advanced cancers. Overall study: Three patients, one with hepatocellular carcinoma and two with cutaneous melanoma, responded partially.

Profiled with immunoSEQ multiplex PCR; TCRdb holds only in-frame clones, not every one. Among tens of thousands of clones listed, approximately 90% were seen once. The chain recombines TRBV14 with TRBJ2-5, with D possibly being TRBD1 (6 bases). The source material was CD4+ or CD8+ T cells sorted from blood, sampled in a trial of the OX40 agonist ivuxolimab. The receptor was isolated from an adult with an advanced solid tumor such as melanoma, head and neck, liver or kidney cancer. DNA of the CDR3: TGTGCCAGCAGCACTTGGCAGGGGTTAGGGGAGACCCAGTACTTC. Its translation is CASSTWQGLGETQYF.